This entry features one T cell receptor (beta chain) sequence. Antigen unknown. These data come from a study of T-cell memory formation after mild COVID-19. Study results and limitations: Contracting clones, day 15 to 85, had balanced CD4/CD8, and later expanders favored CD4+.

TCRdb reprocessed the 5' RACE reads with MiXCR, giving one entry per CDR3 protein. The table records 580,000 or so distinct CDR3 sequences, roughly 17% of them present only once. The source material was PBMCs or a T cell subset sorted from them (not recorded which). The clonotype was recovered from an adult woman who had mild COVID-19 (a few samples of this study predate the infection). Cell type and time point are not known.

In nucleotides, the CDR3 is TGCGCCAGCAGCCCCCAGGGGGGAGGGAACACTGAAGCTTTCTTT. This gives the protein CASSPQGGGNTEAFF. J is TRBJ1-1 and V is TRBV5-1; 7 bases agree with TRBD1. Germline V gives CDR1 SGHRS, CDR2 YFSETQ. V shed 4 bases, J shed 1 base, and the junction held 7 bases outside the gene matches. This CDR3 has 15 residues.